The T cell receptor (beta chain) under discussion was sequenced for a study of tumor-infiltrating lymphocytes in primary liver carcinoma. Study observations and caveats: Whereas tumor region pairs overlapped more, tumor-adjacent and tumor-blood pairs overlapped less.

Starting material of 450 to 550 ng total RNA yielded TCR beta cDNA via a constant-region primer. Three-round nested multiplex PCR performed with slightly modified ARM-PCR produced the TCR beta libraries. PCR rounds one and two used TRBV1-TRBV30 forward primers with a C-beta reverse primer for about 9 cycles each. One entry per CDR3 protein results from TCRdb running MiXCR on the multiplex PCR reads. The profile shows some 180,000 distinct CDR3 sequences, around 60% of them singletons. In addition to blood RNA drawn from unsorted whole blood, germline DNA was extracted. Germline V gene data show CDR1 as MGHDK and CDR2 as SYGVNS. Trimming removed 6 bases from V and 0 bases from J; junction bases left unmatched: 6. This CDR3 contains 15 residues. A word on this clonotype: Its antigen remains unidentified.

What was sequenced was peripheral blood. This sequence joins TRBV25-1 and TRBJ2-3; TRBD2 matches 7 bases. The source of this sequence is a man between 35 and 55 years old with primary liver carcinoma and hepatitis B virus infection. This CDR3 is CASREVGLSTDTQYF. CDR3 DNA sequence: TGTGCCAGCAGAGAAGTGGGACTAAGCACAGATACGCAGTATTTT.